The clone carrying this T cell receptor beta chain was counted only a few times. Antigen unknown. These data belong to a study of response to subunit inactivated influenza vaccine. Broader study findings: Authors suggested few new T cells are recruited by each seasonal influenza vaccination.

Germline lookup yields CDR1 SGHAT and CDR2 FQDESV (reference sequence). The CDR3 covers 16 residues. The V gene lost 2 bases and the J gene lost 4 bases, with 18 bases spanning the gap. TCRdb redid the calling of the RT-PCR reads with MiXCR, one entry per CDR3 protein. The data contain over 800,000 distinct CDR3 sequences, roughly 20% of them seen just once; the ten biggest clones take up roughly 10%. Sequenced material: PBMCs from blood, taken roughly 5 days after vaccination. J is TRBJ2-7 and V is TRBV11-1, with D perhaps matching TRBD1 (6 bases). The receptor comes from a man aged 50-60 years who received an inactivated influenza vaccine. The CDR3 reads CASSLSGTLEEYEQYF. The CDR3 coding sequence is TGTGCCAGCAGCTTATCCGGGACACTCGAAGAGTACGAGCAGTACTTC.